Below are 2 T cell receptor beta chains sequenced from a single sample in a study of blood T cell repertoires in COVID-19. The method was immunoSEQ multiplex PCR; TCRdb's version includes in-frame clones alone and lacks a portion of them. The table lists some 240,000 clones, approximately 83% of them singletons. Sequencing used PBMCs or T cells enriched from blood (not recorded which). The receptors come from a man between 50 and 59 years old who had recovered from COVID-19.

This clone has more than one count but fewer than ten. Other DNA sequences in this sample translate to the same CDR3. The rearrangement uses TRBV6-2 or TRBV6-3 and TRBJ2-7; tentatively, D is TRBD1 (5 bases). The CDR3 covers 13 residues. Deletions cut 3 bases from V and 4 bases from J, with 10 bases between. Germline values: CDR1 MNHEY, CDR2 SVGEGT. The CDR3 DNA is TGTGCCAGCAGTTATACAGGCCCATACGAGCAGTACTTC. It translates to CASSYTGPYEQYF.

CDR3 region: CASSYLAGGAYYGYTF. CDR3 nucleotide sequence: TGTGCCAGCAGCTACCTGGCCGGGGGGGCTTACTATGGCTACACCTTC. The chain is built from TRBV11-2 and TRBJ1-2; tentatively, D is TRBD1 (6 bases). V was cut by 4 bases and J by 3 bases, with 18 bases left in between. CDR1 and CDR2 (germline): SGHAT, FQNNGV. The CDR3 is 16 amino acids.